This TCR beta chain is from a study of graft-versus-host responses after intestinal transplantation. Study as a whole: Multivisceral, liver-intestinal, or isolated intestinal grafts went to recipients. Every recipient underwent anti-thymocyte globulin induction, then tacrolimus and steroids for 2 to 3 years.

Study results and limitations: Analysis identified GvH clones in recipient marrow, with some appearing first in ileum or blood. Those patients showing graft-donor T cell macrochimerism displayed high graft-versus-host to host-versus-graft clonal ratios in allografts.

Repertoires were generated with immunoSEQ multiplex PCR, while TCRdb's copy carries only in-frame clones and drops some. Of nearly 110,000 clones in the sample, about 87% were seen once. Germline values: CDR1 SGHTA, CDR2 FQGNSA. The CDR3 has 12 residues. V was shortened by 6 bases and J by 2 bases, with 7 bases between the two germline ends. This clone was counted once. As yet, its antigen is unknown. The source of this sequence is a human donor who was the organ donor for an intestinal transplant. The starting material was unstimulated CD4+ T cells sorted from spleen or lymph node cells, obtained before transplant. The rearrangement links TRBV7-2 to TRBJ1-2; D is undetermined. The CDR3 bases are TGTGCCAGCAGTCCAAACAACTATGGCTACACCTTC. Its protein product is CASSPNNYGYTF.